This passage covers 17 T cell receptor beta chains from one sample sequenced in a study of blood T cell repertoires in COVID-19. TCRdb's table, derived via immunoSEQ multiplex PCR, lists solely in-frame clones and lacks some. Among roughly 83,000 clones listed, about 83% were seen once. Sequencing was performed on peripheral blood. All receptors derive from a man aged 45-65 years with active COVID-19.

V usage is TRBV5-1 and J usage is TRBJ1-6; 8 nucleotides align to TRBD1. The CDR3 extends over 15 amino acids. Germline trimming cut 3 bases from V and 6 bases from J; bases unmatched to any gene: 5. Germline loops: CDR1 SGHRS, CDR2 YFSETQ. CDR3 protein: CASSSWTGTNSPLHF. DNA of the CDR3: TGCGCCAGCAGCTCTTGGACAGGGACTAATTCACCCCTCCACTTT.

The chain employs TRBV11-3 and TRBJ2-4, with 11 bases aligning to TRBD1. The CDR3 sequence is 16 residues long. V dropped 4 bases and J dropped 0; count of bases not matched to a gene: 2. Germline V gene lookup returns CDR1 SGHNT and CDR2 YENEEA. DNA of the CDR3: TGTGCCAGCAGCTCGGACAGGGGGCGAGCCAAAAACATTCAGTACTTC. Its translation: CASSSDRGRAKNIQYF.

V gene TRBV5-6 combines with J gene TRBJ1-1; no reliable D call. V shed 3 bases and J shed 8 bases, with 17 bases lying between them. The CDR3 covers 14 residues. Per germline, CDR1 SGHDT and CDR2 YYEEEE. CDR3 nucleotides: TGTGCCAGCAGCTGGGGAGCGGTAGGTAGAGAAGCTTTCTTT. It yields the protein CASSWGAVGREAFF.

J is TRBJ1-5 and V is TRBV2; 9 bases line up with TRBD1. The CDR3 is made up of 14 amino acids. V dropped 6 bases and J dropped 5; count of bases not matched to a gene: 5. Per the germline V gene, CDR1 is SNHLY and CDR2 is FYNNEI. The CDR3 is CASSGQGSHQPQHF. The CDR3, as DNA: TGTGCCAGCAGCGGACAGGGGAGTCATCAGCCCCAGCATTTT.

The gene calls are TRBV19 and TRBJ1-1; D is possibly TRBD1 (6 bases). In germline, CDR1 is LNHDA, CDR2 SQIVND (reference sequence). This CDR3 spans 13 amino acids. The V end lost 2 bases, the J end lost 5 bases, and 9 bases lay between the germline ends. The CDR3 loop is CASSIRRGTEAFF. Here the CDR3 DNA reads TGTGCCAGTAGTATAAGAAGGGGGACTGAAGCTTTCTTT.

CDR3 DNA: TGCGCCAGCAGCCAAGGCATTTTGCAGGACGGGATCTATGGCTACACCTTC. Its translation is CASSQGILQDGIYGYTF. The chain links TRBV4-1 to TRBJ1-2; no firm D call. The CDR3 runs to 17 residues. Germline CDR1 MGHRA, CDR2 YSYEKL. V was shortened by 1 base and J by 4 bases, with 19 bases between the two germline ends.

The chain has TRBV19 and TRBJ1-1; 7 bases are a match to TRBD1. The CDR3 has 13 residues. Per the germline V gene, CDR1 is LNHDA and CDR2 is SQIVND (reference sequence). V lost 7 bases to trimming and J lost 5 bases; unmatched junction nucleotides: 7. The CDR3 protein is CASTQQGWTEAFF. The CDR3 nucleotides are TGTGCCAGTACTCAACAGGGGTGGACTGAAGCTTTCTTT. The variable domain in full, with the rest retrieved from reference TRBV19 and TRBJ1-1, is DGGITQSPKYLFRKEGQNVTLSCEQNLNHDAMYWYRQDPGQGLRLIYYSQIVNDFQKGDIAEGYSVSREKKESFPLTVTSAQKNPTAFYLCASTQQGWTEAFFGQGTRLTVV.

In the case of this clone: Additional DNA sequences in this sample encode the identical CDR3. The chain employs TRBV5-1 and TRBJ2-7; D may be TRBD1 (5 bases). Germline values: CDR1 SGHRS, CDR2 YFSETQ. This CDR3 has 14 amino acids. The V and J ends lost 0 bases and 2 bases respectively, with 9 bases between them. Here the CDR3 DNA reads TGCGCCAGCAGCTTGGGACAGCCCCCCTACGAGCAGTACTTC. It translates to CASSLGQPPYEQYF. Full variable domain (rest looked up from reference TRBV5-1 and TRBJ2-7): KAGVTQTPRYLIKTRGQQVTLSCSPISGHRSVSWYQQTPGQGLQFLFEYFSETQRNKGNFPGRFSGRQFSNSRSEMNVSTLELGDSALYLCASSLGQPPYEQYFGPGTRLTVT.

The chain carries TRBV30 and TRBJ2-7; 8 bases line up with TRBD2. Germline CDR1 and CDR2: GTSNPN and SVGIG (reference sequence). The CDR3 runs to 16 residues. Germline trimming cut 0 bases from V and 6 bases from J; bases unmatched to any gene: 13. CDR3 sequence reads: CAWSVLSGRGTGEQYF. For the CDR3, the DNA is TGTGCCTGGAGTGTACTCAGCGGGAGAGGCACAGGCGAGCAGTACTTC.

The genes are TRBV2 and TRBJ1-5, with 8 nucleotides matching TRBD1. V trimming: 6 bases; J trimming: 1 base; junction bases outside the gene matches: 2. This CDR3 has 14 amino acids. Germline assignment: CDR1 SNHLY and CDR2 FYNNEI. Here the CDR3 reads CASSDRGSNQPQHF. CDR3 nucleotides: TGTGCCAGCAGCGACAGGGGCAGCAATCAGCCCCAGCATTTT. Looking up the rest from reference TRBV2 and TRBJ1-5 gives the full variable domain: EPEVTQTPSHQVTQMGQEVILRCVPISNHLYFYWYRQILGQKVEFLVSFYNNEISEKSEIFDDQFSVERPDGSNFTLKIRSTKLEDSAMYFCASSDRGSNQPQHFGDGTRLSIL.

The CDR3: CASSVRPSGGASGYEQYF. CDR3 DNA: TGTGCCAGTTCCGTAAGGCCTAGCGGGGGGGCTTCCGGCTACGAGCAGTACTTC. This chain joins TRBV19 and TRBJ2-7; 12 bases fit TRBD2. This CDR3 has 18 residues. The germline V gene has CDR1 LNHDA and CDR2 SQIVND (reference sequence). J was trimmed by 3 bases and V by 8 bases; bases with no gene match: 17.

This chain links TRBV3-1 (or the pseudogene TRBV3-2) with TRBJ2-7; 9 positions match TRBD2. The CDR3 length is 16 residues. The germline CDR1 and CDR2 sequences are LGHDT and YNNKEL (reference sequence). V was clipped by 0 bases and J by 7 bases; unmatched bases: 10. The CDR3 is CASSQDLIAGVGEQYF. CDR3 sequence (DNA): TGTGCCAGCAGCCAAGATCTGATAGCGGGAGTCGGGGAGCAGTACTTC.

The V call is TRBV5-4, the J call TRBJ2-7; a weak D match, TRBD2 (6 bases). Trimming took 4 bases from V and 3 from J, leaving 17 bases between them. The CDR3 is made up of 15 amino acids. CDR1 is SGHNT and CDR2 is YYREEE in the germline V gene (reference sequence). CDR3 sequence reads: CASSGGMTSFYEQYF. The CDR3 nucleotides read TGTGCCAGCAGCGGAGGGATGACTAGTTTCTACGAGCAGTACTTC.

The CDR3, as DNA: TGTGCCAGCAGTCGACTAGCGGGAGTGGGGGGGCCAGATACGCAGTATTTT. Its translation: CASSRLAGVGGPDTQYF. The genes are TRBV27 and TRBJ2-3; the match to TRBD2 covers 12 bases. CDR3 length: 17 residues. CDR1 is MNHEY and CDR2 is SMNVEV in the germline V gene (reference sequence). V lost 5 bases to trimming and J lost 4 bases; unmatched junction nucleotides: 10.

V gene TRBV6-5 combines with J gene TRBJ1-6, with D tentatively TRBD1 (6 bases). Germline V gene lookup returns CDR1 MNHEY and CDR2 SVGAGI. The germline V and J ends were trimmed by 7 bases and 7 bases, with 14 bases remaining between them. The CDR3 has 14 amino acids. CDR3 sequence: CASTGDRLNSPLHF. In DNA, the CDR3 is TGTGCCAGCACCGGAGACAGGTTGAATTCACCCCTCCACTTT.

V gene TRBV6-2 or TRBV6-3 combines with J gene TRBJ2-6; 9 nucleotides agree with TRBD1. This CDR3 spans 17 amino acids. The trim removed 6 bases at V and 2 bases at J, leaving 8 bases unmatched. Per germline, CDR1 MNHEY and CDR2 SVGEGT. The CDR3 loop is CASSSQGARAGANVLTF. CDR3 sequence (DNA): TGTGCCAGCAGCTCACAGGGGGCGCGCGCTGGGGCCAACGTCCTGACTTTC.

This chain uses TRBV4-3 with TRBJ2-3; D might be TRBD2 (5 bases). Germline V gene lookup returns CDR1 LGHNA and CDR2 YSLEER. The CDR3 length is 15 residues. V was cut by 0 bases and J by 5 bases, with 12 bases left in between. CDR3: CASSQEYLAGDTQYF. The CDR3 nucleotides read TGCGCCAGCAGCCAAGAATATTTGGCGGGAGATACGCAGTATTTT.